This entry lists 3 T cell receptor beta chains sequenced from one sample in a study of shared clonotypes between healthy human individuals. Profiled with immunoSEQ multiplex PCR; TCRdb holds only in-frame clones, not every one. The sample shows about 470,000 clones, around 75% of them seen only once. Specimen: PBMCs. The receptors originated from a woman between 40 and 55 years old in good health. Some clones in this sample may be carry-over from other donors' samples.

Points on this clone: The likely explanation is a read error, given a far larger clone one base away. V usage is TRBV7-8 and J usage is TRBJ1-1; tentatively, D is TRBD1 (6 bases). The CDR3 loop spans 14 amino acids. The germline gives CDR1 SGHVS, CDR2 FQNEAQ. CDR3 region: CASGFTGRMGEAFF. The CDR3 DNA reads TGTGCCAGCGGCTTCACAGGGAGGATGGGTGAAGCTTTCTTT.

This clone was counted many times. The chain carries TRBV6-4 and TRBJ2-3; 8 bases are shared with TRBD2. The germline CDR1 and CDR2 sequences are MRHNA and SNTAGT. CDR3 size: 14 residues. With V trimmed by 5 bases and J by 3 bases, 4 bases remained unmatched. CDR3 sequence reads: CASSKQRETDTQYF. In DNA form, the CDR3 reads TGTGCCAGCAGTAAGCAGCGGGAGACAGATACGCAGTATTTT.

About this clone itself: A far larger clone lies a single base away; this is likely a read error. The J gene is TRBJ2-7, the V gene TRBV6-1; 7 bases match TRBD1. Germline lookup yields CDR1 MNHNS and CDR2 SASEGT. The CDR3 has 15 amino acids. The DNA for the CDR3 is TGTACCAGCAGTGTCACAGGGGAAGGACCTAACGAGCAGTACTTC. Protein: CTSSVTGEGPNEQYF.